What follows describes a single T cell receptor beta chain. The data belong to a study of blood T cell repertoires in COVID-19. Study as a whole: Sources were T cells, B-cell-depleted T cells, or PBMCs; the material itself was cDNA or gDNA.

The V gene lost 4 bases and the J gene lost 1 base, with 13 bases spanning the gap. This CDR3 is built from 15 residues. In germline, CDR1 is LGHNT, CDR2 FRNRAP. As handled by the study authors: Reference gene primer amplification yielded estimated nucleated cell counts. Profiling relied on immunoSEQ multiplex PCR, and the TCRdb table lists in-frame clones only, not all of them. The V and J calls and clone size were taken over from that table, and D and trimming were inferred from the DNA. The sample lists approximately 250,000 clones; roughly 91% were seen once. The rearrangement joins TRBV12-5 to TRBJ2-5; D is possibly TRBD2 (5 bases). The receptor comes from a man aged 25-45 years with COVID-19, enrolled during active disease. Sample: peripheral blood. The CDR3: CASGSGSGVQETQYF. The CDR3 DNA is TGTGCTAGTGGTTCGGGCAGCGGCGTCCAAGAGACCCAGTACTTC. Combining the CDR3 with reference TRBV12-5 and TRBJ2-5 gives the whole variable domain DARVTQTPRHKVTEMGQEVTMRCQPILGHNTVFWYRQTMMQGLELLAYFRNRAPLDDSGMPKDRFSAEMPDATLATLKIQPSEPRDSAVYFCASGSGSGVQETQYFGPGTRLLVL.